These 15 T cell receptor beta chains came from one sample sequenced in a study of PD-1 blockade in mismatch repair-deficient tumors. The data were produced by immunoSEQ multiplex PCR, yet TCRdb's version contains in-frame clones alone and is incomplete. In the table there are some 110,000 clones, 60% to 85% of which are singletons. This specimen consisted of peripheral blood, obtained around 60 weeks after starting pembrolizumab. The receptors stem from an adult with mismatch repair-deficient cancer.

The rearrangement links TRBV4-1 to TRBJ1-1; D might be TRBD1 (6 bases). Per germline, CDR1 MGHRA and CDR2 YSYEKL. This CDR3 has 12 residues. The V and J ends lost 2 bases and 6 bases respectively, with 7 bases between them. CDR3 nucleotides: TGCGCCAGCAGCCAACAGGGGTCTGAAGCTTTCTTT. Encoded protein: CASSQQGSEAFF.

The chain uses TRBV9 and TRBJ2-7; no firm D call. There are 13 residues in the CDR3. The germline CDR1 and CDR2 sequences are SGDLS and YYNGEE. Trimming removed 0 bases at V and 4 bases at J, with 8 bases between. The CDR3 spells CASSVGVFYEQYF. CDR3 nucleotides: TGTGCCAGCAGCGTAGGGGTCTTTTACGAGCAGTACTTC.

The CDR3 here is CASSPPLLGLAGGGEQYF. For the CDR3, the DNA is TGTGCCAGCTCACCACCGTTACTCGGTCTAGCGGGAGGGGGCGAGCAGTACTTC. The chain has TRBV18 and TRBJ2-7; 12 nucleotides line up with TRBD2. The CDR3 totals 18 residues. The germline V gene has CDR1 KGHSH and CDR2 LQKENI. V gave up 0 bases and J gave up 6 bases; unmatched junction bases: 12.

V is TRBV19 and J is TRBJ2-6; D might be TRBD1 (5 bases). Germline loops: CDR1 LNHDA, CDR2 SQIVND (reference sequence). The CDR3 totals 16 residues. V lost 6 bases to trimming and J lost 4 bases, with 16 bases between them. The CDR3 nucleotides read TGTGCCAGTAGCATGGACATCCCAACAGGGGCCAACGTCCTGACTTTC. Translation gives CASSMDIPTGANVLTF.

The V call is TRBV19, the J call TRBJ1-5, with D unclear. V was trimmed by 7 bases and J by 2 bases, leaving 15 bases between them. CDR1 is LNHDA and CDR2 is SQIVND in the germline V gene (reference sequence). The length of the CDR3 is 15 residues. CDR3 loop: CASNRGAYGNQPQHF. In DNA, the CDR3 is TGTGCCAGTAATCGGGGAGCTTATGGCAATCAGCCCCAGCATTTT.

This chain links TRBV5-5 with TRBJ2-3; TRBD2 matches 14 bases. The J segment lost 4 bases and the V segment lost 1 base, leaving 11 bases of the junction unmatched. The V gene's germline CDR1 is SGHKS and CDR2 YYEKEE (reference sequence). This CDR3 spans 19 amino acids. The CDR3 is CASSLWVPGLAGESDTQYF. The DNA for the CDR3 is TGTGCCAGCAGCTTGTGGGTCCCGGGACTAGCGGGAGAATCAGATACGCAGTATTTT.

This chain connects TRBV5-6 to TRBJ2-1, with 14 bases aligning to TRBD2. This CDR3 is 18 amino acids long. CDR1 SGHDT and CDR2 YYEEEE come from the germline V gene. V shed 4 bases, J shed 5 bases, and the junction held 11 bases outside the gene matches. The CDR3 is CASSPRLAGGPRDNEQFF. DNA of the CDR3: TGTGCCAGCAGCCCTCGACTAGCGGGAGGGCCAAGGGACAATGAGCAGTTCTTC. Based on the CDR3 plus reference TRBV5-6 and TRBJ2-1, the full variable domain is DAGVTQSPTHLIKTRGQQVTLRCSPKSGHDTVSWYQQALGQGPQFIFQYYEEEERQRGNFPDRFSGHQFPNYSSELNVNALLLGDSALYLCASSPRLAGGPRDNEQFFGPGTRLTVL.

This clone was seen a few times. J is TRBJ1-4 and V is TRBV7-2; D not certain. The ends were cut back, 3 bases at V and 4 bases at J, with 6 bases in the middle. CDR3 length: 13 amino acids. Germline assignment: CDR1 SGHTA and CDR2 FQGNSA. Here the CDR3 reads CASSLLRNEKLFF. CDR3 coding DNA: TGTGCCAGCAGCTTGCTTCGTAATGAAAAACTGTTTTTT.

This clone was observed a handful of times. The chain combines TRBV7-6 with TRBJ2-5, with 9 bases lining up with TRBD2. The CDR3 length is 15 residues. Germline V gene lookup returns CDR1 SGHVS and CDR2 FNYEAQ. The ends lost 6 bases at V and 2 bases at J; junction bases unmatched: 7. The CDR3 nucleotides are TGTGCCAGCAGTAGTGGGCTAGCGGGGCAAGAGACCCAGTACTTC. It translates to CASSSGLAGQETQYF.

V is TRBV19 and J is TRBJ2-7; 8 bases line up with TRBD1. The CDR3 length is 17 residues. Germline values: CDR1 LNHDA, CDR2 SQIVND (reference sequence). V lost 0 bases, J lost 2 bases, and 9 bases stayed unmatched. The CDR3, as DNA: TGTGCCAGTAGTATAGATCTTACCGGGACAGGAGCCTACGAGCAGTACTTC. It codes for CASSIDLTGTGAYEQYF.

This chain connects TRBV7-2 to TRBJ2-2; perhaps TRBD2 as D (6 bases). Trimming removed 1 base at V and 1 base at J, with 13 bases between. This CDR3 is 17 amino acids long. CDR1 and CDR2 from the germline V gene are SGHTA and FQGNSA. Here the CDR3 reads CASSLGASAMNTGELFF. In DNA, the CDR3 is TGTGCCAGCAGCTTAGGTGCTAGCGCGATGAACACCGGGGAGCTGTTTTTT.

This sequence joins TRBV6-1 and TRBJ2-7; 8 bases are shared with TRBD2. The CDR3 length is 15 residues. CDR1 is MNHNS and CDR2 is SASEGT in the germline V gene. The trim removed 6 bases at V and 3 bases at J, leaving 10 bases unmatched. CDR3 in amino acids: CASRRGLALDYEQYF. CDR3 coding DNA: TGTGCCAGCAGACGCGGACTAGCCCTCGACTACGAGCAGTACTTC.

This clone has more than one count but fewer than ten. The CDR3 reads CASSPGPGTNGYTF. DNA of the CDR3: TGTGCCAGCAGCCCGGGACCGGGGACAAATGGCTACACCTTC. This rearrangement joins TRBV7-3 to TRBJ1-2; perhaps TRBD1 as D (6 bases). The CDR3 runs to 14 residues. V was pared by 5 bases and J by 6 bases, with 16 bases between. Germline loops: CDR1 SGHTA, CDR2 FQGTGA.

The rearrangement joins TRBV20-1 to TRBJ2-5; D unclear. The V gene's germline CDR1 is DFQATT and CDR2 SNEGSKA (reference sequence). The CDR3 has 11 amino acids. V shed 0 bases and J shed 5 bases, with 4 bases lying between them. CDR3 amino acids: CSARDRETQYF. The CDR3 coding sequence is TGCAGTGCTAGAGATCGGGAGACCCAGTACTTC.

The chain has TRBV5-1 and TRBJ2-3; the D gene is possibly TRBD2 (6 bases). Germline V gives CDR1 SGHRS, CDR2 YFSETQ. This CDR3 spans 16 amino acids. V lost 0 bases to trimming and J lost 0 bases, with 11 bases between them. CDR3 coding DNA: TGCGCCAGCAGCTTGGAGGTAGCGGCTAGCACAGATACGCAGTATTTT. Translated, it gives CASSLEVAASTDTQYF.